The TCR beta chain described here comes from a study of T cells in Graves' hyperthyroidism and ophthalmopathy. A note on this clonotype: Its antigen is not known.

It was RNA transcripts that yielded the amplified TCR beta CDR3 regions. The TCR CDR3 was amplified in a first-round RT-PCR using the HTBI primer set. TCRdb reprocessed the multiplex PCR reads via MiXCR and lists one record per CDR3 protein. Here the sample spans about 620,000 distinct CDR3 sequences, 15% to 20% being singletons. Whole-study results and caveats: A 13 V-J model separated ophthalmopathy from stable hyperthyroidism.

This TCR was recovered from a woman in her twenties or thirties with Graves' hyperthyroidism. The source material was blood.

The CDR3 loop reads CASRDLRDRAPPLHF. The CDR3 nucleotides are TGCGCCAGCAGGGACCTCCGGGACAGGGCCCCACCCCTCCACTTT. This chain joins TRBV10-2 and TRBJ1-6, with 9 positions matching TRBD1. CDR1 is WSHSY, CDR2 SAAADI, per germline. This CDR3 has 15 residues. Trimming removed 6 bases from V and 11 bases from J; junction bases left unmatched: 11.